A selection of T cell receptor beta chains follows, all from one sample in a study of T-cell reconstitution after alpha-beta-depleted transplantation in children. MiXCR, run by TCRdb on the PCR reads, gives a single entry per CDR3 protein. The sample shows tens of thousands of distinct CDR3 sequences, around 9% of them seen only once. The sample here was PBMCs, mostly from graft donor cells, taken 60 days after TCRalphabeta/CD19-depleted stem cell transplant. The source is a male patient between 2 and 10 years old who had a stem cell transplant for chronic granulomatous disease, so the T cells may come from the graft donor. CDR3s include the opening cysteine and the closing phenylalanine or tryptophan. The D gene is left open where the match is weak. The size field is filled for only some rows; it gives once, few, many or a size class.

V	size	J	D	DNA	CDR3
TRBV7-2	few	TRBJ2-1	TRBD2	TGTGCCAGCAGCTTACGGCTACAGGGACTAGCGGGAGGGCCCTCTTACAATGAGCAGTTCTTC	CASSLRLQGLAGGPSYNEQFF
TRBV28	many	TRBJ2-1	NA	TGTGCCAGCACCCCCAGTAGGGGACGCCACAATGAGCAGTTCTTC	CASTPSRGRHNEQFF
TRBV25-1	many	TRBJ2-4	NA	TGTGCCAGCAGTAACATACAGGGAGCCAAAAACATTCAGTACTTC	CASSNIQGAKNIQYF
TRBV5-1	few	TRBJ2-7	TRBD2	TGCGCCAGCAGCTTCCTCCCGGGACTAGCGGACTCCTACGAGCAGTACTTC	CASSFLPGLADSYEQYF
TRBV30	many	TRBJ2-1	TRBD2	TGTGCCTGGAGTGTTGGCGGGAGGGCCCGAGGGGAGCAGTTCTTC	CAWSVGGRARGEQFF
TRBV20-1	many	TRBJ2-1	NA	TGCAGTGCATTCATCCAGGGGCAGTTCTTC	CSAFIQGQFF
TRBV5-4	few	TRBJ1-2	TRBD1	TGTGCCAGCAGCTTGGGTGCAGGGGGCCGCGCCTCGGATGGCTACACCTTC	CASSLGAGGRASDGYTF
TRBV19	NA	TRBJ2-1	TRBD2	TGTGCCAGTAGTATCCCCGGGACTAGCTCCTACAATGAGCAGTTCTTC	CASSIPGTSSYNEQFF
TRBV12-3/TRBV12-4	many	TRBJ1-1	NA	TGTGCCAGCAGTTTCCGTTTACAGGATTTGAACACTGAAGCTTTCTTT	CASSFRLQDLNTEAFF
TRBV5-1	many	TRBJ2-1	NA	TGCGCCAGCAGCTTGGGGGACTTCGGTTACAATGAGCAGTTCTTC	CASSLGDFGYNEQFF
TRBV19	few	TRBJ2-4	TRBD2	TGTGCCAGTAGTTACGGGACTAGAAACATTCAGTACTTC	CASSYGTRNIQYF
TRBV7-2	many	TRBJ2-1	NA	TGTGCCAGCAGCTTAGCCATAAGCTCCTACAATGAGCAGTTCTTC	CASSLAISSYNEQFF
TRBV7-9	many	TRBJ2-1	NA	TGTGCCAGCACCAACGCGGGGGCTAACAATGAGCAGTTCTTC	CASTNAGANNEQFF
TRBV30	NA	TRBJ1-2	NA	TGTGCCTGGATTACCAGGGGATACTATGGCTACACCTTC	CAWITRGYYGYTF
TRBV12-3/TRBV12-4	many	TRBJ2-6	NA	TGTGCCAGCAGTCCCGGGACCGGGATAGAAGTGGCCAACGTCCTGACTTTC	CASSPGTGIEVANVLTF
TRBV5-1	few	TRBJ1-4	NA	TGCGCCAGCAGCTTGGCTCGCAGGAATAATGAAAAACTGTTTTTT	CASSLARRNNEKLFF
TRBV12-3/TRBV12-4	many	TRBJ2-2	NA	TGTGCCAGCAGTTTCACGTCCCCGACCGGGGAGCTGTTTTTT	CASSFTSPTGELFF
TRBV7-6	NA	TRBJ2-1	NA	TGTGCCAGCGGCTCCCTAAATAATGAGCAGTTCTTC	CASGSLNNEQFF
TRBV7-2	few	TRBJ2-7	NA	TGTGCCAGCAGCTTCCCAGGGGTTGATTACGAGCAGTACTTC	CASSFPGVDYEQYF
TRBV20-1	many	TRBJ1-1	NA	TGCAGTGCCATGACAGGCCTGGAGGCTTTCTTT	CSAMTGLEAFF
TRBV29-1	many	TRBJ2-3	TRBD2	TGCAGCGTTGAAGGCAGCGGGAAGGATACGCAGTATTTT	CSVEGSGKDTQYF
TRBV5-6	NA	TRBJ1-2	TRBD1	TGTGCCAGCAGCTCCCGGGACAGGGGCGCATATGGCTACACCTTC	CASSSRDRGAYGYTF
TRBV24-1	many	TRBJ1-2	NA	TGTGCCACCAGTGACTCTAACAGGGCTGGTGGCTACACCTTC	CATSDSNRAGGYTF
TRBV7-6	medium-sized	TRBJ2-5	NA	TGTGCCAGCAGCCAACCGACCACTATCGAAGGGGAGACCCAGTACTTC	CASSQPTTIEGETQYF
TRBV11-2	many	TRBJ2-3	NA	TGTGCCAGCAGCTTACTAATGACAGATACGCAGTATTTT	CASSLLMTDTQYF
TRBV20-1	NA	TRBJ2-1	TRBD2	TGCAGTGCTGCCGGGACTAGACCCTACAATGAGCAGTTCTTC	CSAAGTRPYNEQFF
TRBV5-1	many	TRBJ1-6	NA	TGCGCCAGCAGCTTCGGCAGGGATAATTCACCCCTCCACTTT	CASSFGRDNSPLHF
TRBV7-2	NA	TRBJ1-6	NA	TGTGCCAGCAGCTTACTGGGAGGGGAGAATTCACCCCTCCACTTT	CASSLLGGENSPLHF
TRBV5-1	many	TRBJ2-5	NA	TGCGCCAGCAGCTGGGAGACCAACGACGGGACCCAGTACTTC	CASSWETNDGTQYF
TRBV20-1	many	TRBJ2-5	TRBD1	TGCAGTGCTAGAGATATAAAAACTACAGGGGGCCGGGAGACCCAGTACTTC	CSARDIKTTGGRETQYF
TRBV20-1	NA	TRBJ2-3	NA	TGCAGTGCCGGCTCAGGGATGGAGGATACGCAGTATTTT	CSAGSGMEDTQYF
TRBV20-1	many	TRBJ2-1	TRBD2	TGCAGTGCTAGAGAATTCGGGACTAGCGGGATAAGGGAGCAGTTCTTC	CSAREFGTSGIREQFF
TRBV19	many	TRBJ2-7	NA	TGTGCCAGCCACCCCAGCGGGTCCTACGAGCAGTACTTC	CASHPSGSYEQYF
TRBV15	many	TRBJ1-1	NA	TGTGCCACCAGCGGCTTTTCAAAGAACACTGAAGCTTTCTTT	CATSGFSKNTEAFF
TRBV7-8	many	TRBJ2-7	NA	TGTGCCAGCAGCCTGTTAGGGGGCTACGAGCAGTACTTC	CASSLLGGYEQYF
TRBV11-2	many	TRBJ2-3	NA	TGTGCCAGCAGCTTAGCAGGGGAGTATAGCACAGATACGCAGTATTTT	CASSLAGEYSTDTQYF
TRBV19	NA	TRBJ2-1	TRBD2	TGTGCCAGTAGTAAAGCGGGAGGGATGGATAATGAGCAGTTCTTC	CASSKAGGMDNEQFF
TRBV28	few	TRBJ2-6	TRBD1	TGTGCCAGCAGAACCTTCTACAGGGGGCCTGGGGCCAACGTCCTGACTTTC	CASRTFYRGPGANVLTF